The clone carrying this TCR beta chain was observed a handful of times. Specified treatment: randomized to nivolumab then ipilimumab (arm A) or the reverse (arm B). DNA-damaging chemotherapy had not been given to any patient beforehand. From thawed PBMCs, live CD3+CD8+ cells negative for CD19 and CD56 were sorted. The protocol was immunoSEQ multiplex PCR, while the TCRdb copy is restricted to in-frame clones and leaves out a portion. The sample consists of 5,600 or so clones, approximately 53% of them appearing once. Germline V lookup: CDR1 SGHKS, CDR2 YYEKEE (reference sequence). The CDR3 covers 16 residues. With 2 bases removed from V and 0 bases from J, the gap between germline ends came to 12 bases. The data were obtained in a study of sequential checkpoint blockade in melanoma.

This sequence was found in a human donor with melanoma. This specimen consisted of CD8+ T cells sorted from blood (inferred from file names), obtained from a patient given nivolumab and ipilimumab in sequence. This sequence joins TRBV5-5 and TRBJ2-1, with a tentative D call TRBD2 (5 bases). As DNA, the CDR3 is TGTGCCAGCAGCTTAATTGGGGAGAGCTCCTACAATGAGCAGTTCTTC. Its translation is CASSLIGESSYNEQFF.